These 19 T cell receptor beta chains were all obtained from the same sample, sequenced in a study of early T cells in non-severe SARS-CoV-2 infection. TCRdb recomputed calls from the 5' RACE reads with MiXCR, one row per CDR3 protein. The data hold roughly 70,000 distinct CDR3 sequences, with about 12% observed a single time. Source material: whole blood. The receptors were sampled from an adult who was a healthcare worker with PCR-confirmed SARS-CoV-2 infection or an uninfected control (not recorded which).

This clonotype was counted at least ten times. CDR3 nucleotide sequence: TGTGCCACCAACTCCCGGGACAGCCCGGGGGGAGATGAGCAGTTCTTC. Translating it yields CATNSRDSPGGDEQFF. The V and J genes are TRBV10-3 and TRBJ2-1, with D perhaps assigned TRBD1 or TRBD2 (7 bases each). Germline CDR1 is ENHRY and CDR2 is SYGVKD. The CDR3 runs 16 residues. V was cut by 10 bases and J by 8 bases, with 27 bases left in between.

This clonotype has just one count. This rearrangement joins TRBV29-1 to TRBJ1-2; 9 bases are shared with TRBD1. The ends lost 6 bases at V and 8 bases at J; junction bases unmatched: 1. The length of the CDR3 is 10 residues. CDR1 SQVTM and CDR2 ANQGSEA come from the germline V gene. CDR3 loop: CSVGQGGYTF. The DNA of the CDR3 is TGCAGCGTGGGACAGGGCGGCTACACCTTC. Full variable domain (remainder filled in from reference TRBV29-1 and TRBJ1-2): SAVISQKPSRDICQRGTSLTIQCQVDSQVTMMFWYRQQPGQSLTLIATANQGSEATYESGFVIDKFPISRPNLTFSTLTVSNMSPEDSSIYLCSVGQGGYTFGSGTRLTVV.

This clonotype was observed many times. The rearrangement joins TRBV28 to TRBJ2-1; D is perhaps TRBD1 or TRBD2 (5 bases each). The CDR3 loop spans 16 amino acids. Trimming left V 2 bases short and J 9 bases short, with 20 bases between. Germline values: CDR1 MDHEN, CDR2 SYDVKM. CDR3 sequence reads: CASSLARVRGRGEQFF. The CDR3 DNA is TGTGCCAGCAGTTTAGCCAGGGTCCGGGGAAGGGGTGAGCAGTTCTTC.

This clonotype appeared many times. The chain links TRBV5-6 to TRBJ2-6; 8 nucleotides line up with TRBD1. Germline trimming cut 2 bases from V and 1 base from J; bases unmatched to any gene: 8. The CDR3 runs to 18 residues. Germline-derived CDR1 and CDR2 are SGHDT and YYEEEE. The CDR3 sequence is CASSFFRTGISGANVLTF. CDR3 DNA: TGTGCCAGCAGCTTTTTTAGGACAGGGATTTCTGGGGCCAACGTCCTGACTTTC.

This clonotype came up many times. V gene TRBV4-1 combines with J gene TRBJ2-1; possibly TRBD1 for D (5 bases). Trimming pared 0 bases from V and 3 bases from J, leaving 12 bases between. The length of the CDR3 is 16 residues. The V gene's germline CDR1 is MGHRA and CDR2 YSYEKL. The CDR3 region has the DNA TGCGCCAGCAGCCAAGATTGGGGCGGCCGCTACAATGAGCAGTTCTTC. Protein: CASSQDWGGRYNEQFF.

This clonotype was counted ten times or more. The genes are TRBV9 and TRBJ2-1, with 13 bases identical to TRBD2. Germline CDR1 and CDR2: SGDLS and YYNGEE. The V gene end was trimmed by 4 bases and the J gene end by 3 bases; junction bases not matched to a gene: 4. This CDR3 is built from 16 residues. CDR3 nucleotide sequence: TGTGCCAGCAGCTCAACTAGCGGGAGGGGCTACAATGAGCAGTTCTTC. Its protein is CASSSTSGRGYNEQFF.

The table lists this clonotype with many counts. This chain connects TRBV27 to TRBJ1-5, with 8 bases fitting TRBD1. The germline V gene has CDR1 MNHEY and CDR2 SMNVEV (reference sequence). CDR3 length equals 15 residues. V dropped 5 bases and J dropped 2; count of bases not matched to a gene: 5. CDR3 loop: CASSLTGVGNQPQHF. CDR3 nucleotide sequence: TGTGCCAGCAGTCTGACAGGGGTTGGCAATCAGCCCCAGCATTTT.

DNA of the CDR3: TGCAGTGCTAGCCCCCGGCACTATCTATCCCAAGAGACCCAGTACTTC. This gives the protein CSASPRHYLSQETQYF. V is TRBV20-1 and J is TRBJ2-5; D is ambiguous. The CDR3 loop spans 16 amino acids. The germline V and J ends were trimmed by 3 bases and 1 base, with 18 bases remaining between them. Germline V CDR1 and CDR2: DFQATT, SNEGSKA (reference sequence).

This clonotype came up many times. CDR3 sequence reads: CASSYGLFYSNQPQHF. CDR3 coding DNA: TGTGCCAGTAGTTATGGACTTTTTTATAGCAATCAGCCCCAGCATTTT. This chain joins TRBV19 and TRBJ1-5; D not resolved. V was pared by 5 bases and J by 0 bases, with 14 bases between. The CDR3 is 16 residues long. Germline loops: CDR1 LNHDA, CDR2 SQIVND (reference sequence).

This CDR3 is CATSGTEFYNEQFF. CDR3 DNA sequence: TGTGCCACCAGCGGGACAGAATTCTACAATGAGCAGTTCTTC. The V call is TRBV24-1, the J call TRBJ2-1, with 7 bases lining up with TRBD1. Germline V lookup: CDR1 KGHDR, CDR2 SFDVKD. V lost 7 bases to trimming and J lost 3 bases; unmatched junction nucleotides: 5. There are 14 residues in the CDR3.

There are many counts of this clonotype. The V gene is TRBV27, the J gene TRBJ1-6, with D tentatively TRBD1 (5 bases). Deletions cut 7 bases from V and 5 bases from J, with 12 bases between. The CDR3 extends over 14 amino acids. Germline V CDR1 and CDR2: MNHEY, SMNVEV (reference sequence). The CDR3: CASTEQANNSPLHF. DNA of the CDR3: TGTGCCAGCACAGAACAGGCAAATAATTCACCCCTCCACTTT.

Many counts were recorded for this clonotype. The V call is TRBV7-6, the J call TRBJ2-1; the D gene is possibly TRBD1 (5 bases). The V end was cut by 1 base, the J end by 10 bases, with 20 bases between. Germline values: CDR1 SGHVS, CDR2 FNYEAQ. CDR3 length: 16 residues. CDR3 DNA sequence: TGTGCCAGCAGCTTAGAAGTAGGCAGGGTATCGGAGGAGCAGTTCTTC. As protein: CASSLEVGRVSEEQFF.

V usage is TRBV20-1 and J usage is TRBJ1-1; D ambiguous. CDR3 length: 11 amino acids. Germline values: CDR1 DFQATT, CDR2 SNEGSKA (reference sequence). The CDR3 protein is CALRRNTEAFF. CDR3 nucleotides: TGCGCCTTGAGGAGGAACACTGAAGCTTTCTTT.

This clonotype came up many times. The rearrangement links TRBV10-1 to TRBJ1-3, with D possibly TRBD1 on 5 matching bases. The CDR3 is 15 amino acids. Germline CDR1 is WNHNN and CDR2 is SYGVQD (reference sequence). The ends were cut back, 3 bases at V and 0 bases at J, with 9 bases in the middle. For the CDR3, the DNA is TGCGCCAGCAGTGACTCGGGACCCTCTGGAAACACCATATATTTT. Its translation is CASSDSGPSGNTIYF.

This clonotype was recorded many times. The genes are TRBV6-2 or TRBV6-3 and TRBJ2-1; weak D call: TRBD2 (5 bases). Germline V CDR1 and CDR2: MNHEY, SVGEGT. The CDR3 is 12 residues long. The V and J ends lost 7 bases and 12 bases respectively, with 16 bases between them. The CDR3 DNA sequence: TGTGCCAGCACCTACGGGAATTCTCTGCAGTTCTTC. This translates into CASTYGNSLQFF.

This clonotype has ten or more counts. The rearrangement uses TRBV4-2 and TRBJ2-3, with TRBD2 matching over 9 bases. J lost 4 bases, V lost 0 bases, and 5 bases had no gene match. This CDR3 is built from 16 residues. CDR1 is LGHNA and CDR2 is YNFKEQ in the germline V gene. In nucleotides, the CDR3 is TGTGCCAGCAGCCAAGATAGCGGGGGTGGGGCAGATACGCAGTATTTT. This sequence encodes CASSQDSGGGADTQYF.

This clonotype was seen at least ten times. This chain joins TRBV7-4 and TRBJ2-2; 10 bases align to TRBD2. This CDR3 contains 16 residues. Germline V gene data show CDR1 as SGHVT and CDR2 as SQSDAQ. After removal of 8 bases from V and 0 bases from J, the junction contained 6 bases not matched to a gene. The CDR3 here is CASDDLAGANTGELFF. The CDR3 DNA follows: TGTGCCAGCGACGACCTAGCGGGGGCGAACACCGGGGAGCTGTTTTTT.

This clonotype turned up a few times. J is TRBJ2-7 and V is TRBV6-2 or TRBV6-3; D is possibly TRBD1 (6 bases). Germline V CDR1 and CDR2: MNHEY, SVGEGT. V lost 8 bases to trimming and J lost 0 bases, with 17 bases between them. The CDR3 runs 15 residues. The CDR3, as DNA: TGTGCCAGCGGGCCAGGACAGAAGCCCTCCTACGAGCAGTACTTC. Translated: CASGPGQKPSYEQYF.

This clonotype occurred many times. The chain couples TRBV12-5 to TRBJ1-4; D is perhaps TRBD1 (6 bases). Looked up from germline, CDR1 is LGHNT and CDR2 is FRNRAP. This CDR3 comprises 15 residues. The germline V and J ends were trimmed by 1 base and 5 bases, with 11 bases remaining between them. The CDR3 sequence: CASGLGQARNEKLFF. The CDR3 coding sequence is TGTGCTAGTGGTTTGGGACAGGCACGAAATGAAAAACTGTTTTTT. The entire variable domain, with the rest obtained from reference TRBV12-5 and TRBJ1-4, is as follows: DARVTQTPRHKVTEMGQEVTMRCQPILGHNTVFWYRQTMMQGLELLAYFRNRAPLDDSGMPKDRFSAEMPDATLATLKIQPSEPRDSAVYFCASGLGQARNEKLFFGSGTQLSVL.